This TCR beta chain was identified during a study of chemoradiotherapy in HPV16-positive cancers. The CDR3 contains 15 residues. J gave up 2 bases and V 5 bases, and 6 bases lay outside the gene matches. Germline-derived CDR1 and CDR2 are SGHRS and YFSETQ. Libraries were prepared by immunoSEQ multiplex PCR; TCRdb keeps only in-frame clonotypes and omits some of them. The repertoire holds about 2,000 clones, with more than 75% as singletons. The receptor's source is a human donor with HPV-associated anogenital cancer. This specimen consisted of tumor tissue, obtained from a patient who underwent chemoradiotherapy. The chain links TRBV5-1 to TRBJ2-5; 10 nucleotides line up with TRBD2. CDR3: CASRGTSAPQETQYF. The CDR3 region has the DNA TGCGCCAGCAGGGGGACTAGCGCGCCACAAGAGACCCAGTACTTC.